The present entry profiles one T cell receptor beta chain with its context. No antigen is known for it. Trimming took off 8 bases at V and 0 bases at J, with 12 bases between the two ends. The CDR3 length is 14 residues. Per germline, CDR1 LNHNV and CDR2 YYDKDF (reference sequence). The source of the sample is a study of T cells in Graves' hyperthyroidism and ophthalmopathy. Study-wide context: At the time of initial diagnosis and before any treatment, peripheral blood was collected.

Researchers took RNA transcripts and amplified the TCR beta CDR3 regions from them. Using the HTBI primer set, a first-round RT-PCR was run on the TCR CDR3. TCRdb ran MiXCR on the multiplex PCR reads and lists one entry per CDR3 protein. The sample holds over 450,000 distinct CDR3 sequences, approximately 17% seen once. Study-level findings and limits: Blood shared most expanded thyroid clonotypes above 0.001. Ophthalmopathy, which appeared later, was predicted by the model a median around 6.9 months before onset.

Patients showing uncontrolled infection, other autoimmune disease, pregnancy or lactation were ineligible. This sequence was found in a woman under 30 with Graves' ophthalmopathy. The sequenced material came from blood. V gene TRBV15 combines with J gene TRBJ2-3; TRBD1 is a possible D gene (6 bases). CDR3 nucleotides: TGTGCCACCCGATGGACAGCTAGCACAGATACGCAGTATTTT. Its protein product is CATRWTASTDTQYF.